This T cell receptor beta chain came from a study of T cells in tuberculosis. Study in general: CD1B tetramers identified T cells specific for mycobacterial lipid GMM.

Study results and limitations: Low-affinity CD1B-GMM tetramer-binding T cells may have been missed.

Cells were sorted from thawed PBMC rested overnight and stained with GMM-loaded CD1B tetramer, viability dye and anti-CD3. C32 glucose monomycolate from Rhodococcus equi was loaded onto the CD1B tetramers. CD14-expressing monocytes were removed from PBMC before cryopreservation and sorting. The method was immunoSEQ multiplex PCR; TCRdb's version includes in-frame clones alone and lacks a portion of them. The data show some 90,000 clones, around 90% seen once. Trimming removed 5 bases from V and 1 base from J; junction bases left unmatched: 6. CDR3 length: 15 residues. Germline loops: CDR1 SGHVS, CDR2 FNYEAQ.

The rearrangement links TRBV7-6 to TRBJ2-7, with TRBD1 identical over 9 bases. The specimen was CD1b-GMM tetramer-negative cells sorted from PBMCs. This TCR was sampled from an adult woman with latent tuberculosis. CDR3 residues: CASSAGTGSSYEQYF. The DNA of the CDR3 is TGTGCCAGCAGCGCCGGGACAGGGAGTTCCTACGAGCAGTACTTC.